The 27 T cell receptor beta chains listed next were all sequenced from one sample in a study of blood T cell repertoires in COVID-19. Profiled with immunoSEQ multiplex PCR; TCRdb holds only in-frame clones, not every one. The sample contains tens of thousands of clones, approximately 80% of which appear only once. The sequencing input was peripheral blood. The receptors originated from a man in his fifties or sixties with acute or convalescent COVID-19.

DNA of the CDR3: TGTGCCAGCAGCCAAGAACAGGGAAAGGCTCTTAGGAATGAGCAGTTCTTC. Protein product: CASSQEQGKALRNEQFF. The rearrangement joins TRBV14 to TRBJ2-1, with D possibly being TRBD1 (6 bases). The CDR3 contains 17 residues. CDR1 is SGHDN and CDR2 is FVKESK in the germline V gene. V lost 0 bases, J lost 7 bases, and 19 bases lay in between. The entire variable domain, with the rest obtained from reference TRBV14 and TRBJ2-1, is as follows: EAGVTQFPSHSVIEKGQTVTLRCDPISGHDNLYWYRRVMGKEIKFLLHFVKESKQDESGMPNNRFLAERTGGTYSTLKVQPAELEDSGVYFCASSQEQGKALRNEQFFGPGTRLTVL.

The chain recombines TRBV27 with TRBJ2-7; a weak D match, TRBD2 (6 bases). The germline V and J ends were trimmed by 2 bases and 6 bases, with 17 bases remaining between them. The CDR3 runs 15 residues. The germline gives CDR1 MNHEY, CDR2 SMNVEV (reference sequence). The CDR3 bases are TGTGCCAGCAGTTTAGCCCCGCAGACTAGAGGCGAGCAGTACTTC. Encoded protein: CASSLAPQTRGEQYF.

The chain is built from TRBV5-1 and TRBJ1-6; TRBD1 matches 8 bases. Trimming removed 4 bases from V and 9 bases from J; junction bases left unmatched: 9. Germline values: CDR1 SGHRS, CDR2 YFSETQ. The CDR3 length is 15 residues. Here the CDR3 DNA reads TGCGCCAGCAGCCCGGCAGGGGGCCTGGGTTCACCCCTCCACTTT. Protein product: CASSPAGGLGSPLHF.

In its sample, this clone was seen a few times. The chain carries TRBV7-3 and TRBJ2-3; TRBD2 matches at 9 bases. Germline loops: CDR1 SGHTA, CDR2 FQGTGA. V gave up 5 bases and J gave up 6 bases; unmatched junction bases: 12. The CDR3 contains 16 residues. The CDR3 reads CASSPRAGAGGDTQYF. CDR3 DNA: TGTGCCAGCAGCCCCCGGGCCGGGGCGGGGGGGGATACGCAGTATTTT.

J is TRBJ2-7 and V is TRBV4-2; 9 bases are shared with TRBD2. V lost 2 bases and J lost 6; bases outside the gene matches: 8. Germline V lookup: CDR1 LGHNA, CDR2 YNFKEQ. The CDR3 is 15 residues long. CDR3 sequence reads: CASSQTAGGPSEQYF. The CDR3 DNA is TGTGCCAGCAGCCAAACAGCGGGGGGCCCCTCCGAGCAGTACTTC.

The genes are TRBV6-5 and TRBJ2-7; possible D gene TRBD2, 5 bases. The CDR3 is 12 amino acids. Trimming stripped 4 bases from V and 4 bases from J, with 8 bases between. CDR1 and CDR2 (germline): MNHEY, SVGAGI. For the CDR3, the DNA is TGTGCCAGCAGTTGGAGGATTTACGAGCAGTACTTC. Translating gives CASSWRIYEQYF.

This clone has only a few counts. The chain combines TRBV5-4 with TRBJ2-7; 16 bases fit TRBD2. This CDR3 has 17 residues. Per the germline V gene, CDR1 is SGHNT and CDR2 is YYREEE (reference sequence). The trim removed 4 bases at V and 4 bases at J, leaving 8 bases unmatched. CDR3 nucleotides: TGTGCCAGCAGCCAGGGACTAGCGGGGGGGCATCAGTACGAGCAGTACTTC. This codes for CASSQGLAGGHQYEQYF.

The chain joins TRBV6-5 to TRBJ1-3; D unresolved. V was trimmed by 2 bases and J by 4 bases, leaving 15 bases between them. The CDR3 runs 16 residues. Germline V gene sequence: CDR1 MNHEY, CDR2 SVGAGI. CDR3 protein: CASSYTPGQAGNTIYF. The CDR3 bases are TGTGCCAGCAGTTACACCCCTGGTCAGGCGGGAAACACCATATATTTT.

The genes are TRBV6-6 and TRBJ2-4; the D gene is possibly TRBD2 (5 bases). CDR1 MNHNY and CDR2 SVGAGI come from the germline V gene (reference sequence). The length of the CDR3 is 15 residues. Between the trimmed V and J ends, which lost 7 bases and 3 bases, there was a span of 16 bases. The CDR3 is CASNDRTAGKNIQYF. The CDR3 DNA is TGTGCCAGCAATGACCGGACGGCGGGCAAAAACATTCAGTACTTC.

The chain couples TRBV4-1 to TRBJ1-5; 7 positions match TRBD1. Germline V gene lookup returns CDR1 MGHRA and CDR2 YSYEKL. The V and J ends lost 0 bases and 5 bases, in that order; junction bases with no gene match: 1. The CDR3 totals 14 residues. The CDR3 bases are TGCGCCAGCAGCCAAGATGACAGGGATCAGCCCCAGCATTTT. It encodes CASSQDDRDQPQHF.

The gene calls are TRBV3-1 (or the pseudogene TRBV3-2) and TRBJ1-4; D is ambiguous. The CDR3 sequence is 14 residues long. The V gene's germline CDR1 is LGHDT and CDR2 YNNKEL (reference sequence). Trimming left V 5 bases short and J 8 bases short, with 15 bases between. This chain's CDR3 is CASSDGLGKEKLFF. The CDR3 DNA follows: TGTGCCAGCAGCGATGGACTGGGCAAGGAAAAACTGTTTTTT.

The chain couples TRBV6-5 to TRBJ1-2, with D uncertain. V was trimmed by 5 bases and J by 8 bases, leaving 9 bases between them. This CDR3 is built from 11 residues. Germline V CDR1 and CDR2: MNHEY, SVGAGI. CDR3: CASSTTGGYTF. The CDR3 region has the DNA TGTGCCAGCAGTACGACCGGGGGCTACACCTTC.

The CDR3 nucleotides are TGTGCCAGCAGCTTCGCAGGGAACACTGAAGCTTTCTTT. It codes for CASSFAGNTEAFF. The chain links TRBV11-3 to TRBJ1-1; D ambiguous. The CDR3 has 13 amino acids. V dropped 3 bases and J dropped 1 base, with 6 bases sitting between them. Germline V lookup: CDR1 SGHNT, CDR2 YENEEA.

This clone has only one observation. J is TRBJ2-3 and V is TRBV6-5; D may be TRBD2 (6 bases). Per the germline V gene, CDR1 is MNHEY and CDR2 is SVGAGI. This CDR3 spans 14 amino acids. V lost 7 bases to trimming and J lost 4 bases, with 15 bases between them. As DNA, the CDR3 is TGTGCCAGCACGCTGGGCTGGGGGGCAGATACGCAGTATTTT. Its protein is CASTLGWGADTQYF.

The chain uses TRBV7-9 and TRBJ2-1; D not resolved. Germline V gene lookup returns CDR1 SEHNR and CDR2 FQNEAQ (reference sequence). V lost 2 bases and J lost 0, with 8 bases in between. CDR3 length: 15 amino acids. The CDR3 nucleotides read TGTGCCAGCAGCTTAAAGATGAGCTCCTACAATGAGCAGTTCTTC. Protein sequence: CASSLKMSSYNEQFF.

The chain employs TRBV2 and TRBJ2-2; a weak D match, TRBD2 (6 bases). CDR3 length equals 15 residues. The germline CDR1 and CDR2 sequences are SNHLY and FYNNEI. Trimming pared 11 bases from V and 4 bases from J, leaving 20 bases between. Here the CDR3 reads CAGGAGRLATGELFF. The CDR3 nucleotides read TGTGCCGGAGGGGCGGGACGCTTGGCCACCGGGGAGCTGTTTTTT.

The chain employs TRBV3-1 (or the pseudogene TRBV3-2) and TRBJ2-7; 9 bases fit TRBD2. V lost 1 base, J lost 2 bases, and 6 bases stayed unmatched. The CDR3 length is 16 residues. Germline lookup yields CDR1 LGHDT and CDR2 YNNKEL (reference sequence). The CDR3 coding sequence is TGTGCCAGCAGCCAAGGGATTAGCGGGGGAGCCTACGAGCAGTACTTC. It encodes CASSQGISGGAYEQYF.

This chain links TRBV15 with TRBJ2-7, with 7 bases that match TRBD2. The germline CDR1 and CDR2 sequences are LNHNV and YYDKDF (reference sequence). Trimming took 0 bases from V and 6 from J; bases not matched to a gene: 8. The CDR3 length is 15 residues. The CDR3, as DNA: TGTGCCACCAGCAGAGATCAGAGGACTAGTACCGAGCAGTACTTC. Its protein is CATSRDQRTSTEQYF.

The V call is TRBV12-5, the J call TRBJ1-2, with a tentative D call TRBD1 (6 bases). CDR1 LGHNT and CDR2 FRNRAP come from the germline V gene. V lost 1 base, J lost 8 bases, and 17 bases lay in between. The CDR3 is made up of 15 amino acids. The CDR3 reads CASGLDPQGAIGYTF. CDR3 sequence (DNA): TGTGCTAGTGGTTTGGATCCACAGGGTGCGATCGGCTACACCTTC.

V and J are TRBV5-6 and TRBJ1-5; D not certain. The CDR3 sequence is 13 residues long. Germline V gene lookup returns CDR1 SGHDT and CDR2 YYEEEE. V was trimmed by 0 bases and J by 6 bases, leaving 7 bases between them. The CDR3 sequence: CASSLADSQPQHF. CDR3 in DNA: TGTGCCAGCAGCTTGGCAGATTCTCAGCCCCAGCATTTT.

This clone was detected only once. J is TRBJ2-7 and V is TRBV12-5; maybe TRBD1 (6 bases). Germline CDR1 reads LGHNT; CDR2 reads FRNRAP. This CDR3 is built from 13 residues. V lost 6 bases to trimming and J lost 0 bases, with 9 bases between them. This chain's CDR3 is CASGGTPSYEQYF. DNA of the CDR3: TGTGCTAGTGGCGGGACACCCTCCTACGAGCAGTACTTC.

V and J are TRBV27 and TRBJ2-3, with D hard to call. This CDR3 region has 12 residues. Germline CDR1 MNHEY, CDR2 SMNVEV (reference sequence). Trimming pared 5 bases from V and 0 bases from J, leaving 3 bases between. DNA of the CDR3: TGTGCCAGCAGTGGCAGCACAGATACGCAGTATTTT. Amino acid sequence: CASSGSTDTQYF.

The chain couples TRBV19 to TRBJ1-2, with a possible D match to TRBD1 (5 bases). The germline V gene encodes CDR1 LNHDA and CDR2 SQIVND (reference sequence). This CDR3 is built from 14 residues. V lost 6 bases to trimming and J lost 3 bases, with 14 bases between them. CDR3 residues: CASSTFDRDYGYTF. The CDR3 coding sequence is TGTGCCAGTAGCACTTTTGACAGAGACTATGGCTACACCTTC. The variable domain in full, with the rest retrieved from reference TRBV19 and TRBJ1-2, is DGGITQSPKYLFRKEGQNVTLSCEQNLNHDAMYWYRQDPGQGLRLIYYSQIVNDFQKGDIAEGYSVSREKKESFPLTVTSAQKNPTAFYLCASSTFDRDYGYTFGSGTRLTVV.

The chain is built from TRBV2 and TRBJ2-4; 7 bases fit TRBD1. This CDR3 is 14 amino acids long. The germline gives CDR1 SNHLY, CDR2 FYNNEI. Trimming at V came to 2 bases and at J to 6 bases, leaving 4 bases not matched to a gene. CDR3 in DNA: TGTGCCAGCAGTGAAAGGGGGCTCGTAAACATTCAGTACTTC. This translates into CASSERGLVNIQYF.

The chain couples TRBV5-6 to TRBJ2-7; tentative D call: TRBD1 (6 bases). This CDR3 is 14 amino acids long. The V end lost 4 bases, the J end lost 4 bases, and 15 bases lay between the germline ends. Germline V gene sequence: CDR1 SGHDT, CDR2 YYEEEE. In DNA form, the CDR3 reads TGTGCCAGCAGCCAACCGGGACACTTTTACGAGCAGTACTTC. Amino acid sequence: CASSQPGHFYEQYF.

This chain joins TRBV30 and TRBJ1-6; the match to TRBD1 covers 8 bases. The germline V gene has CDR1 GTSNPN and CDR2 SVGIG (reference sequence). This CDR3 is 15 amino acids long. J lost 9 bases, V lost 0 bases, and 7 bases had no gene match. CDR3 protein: CAWSVPTGEGSPLHF. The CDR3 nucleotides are TGTGCCTGGAGTGTACCGACAGGGGAGGGTTCACCCCTCCACTTT.

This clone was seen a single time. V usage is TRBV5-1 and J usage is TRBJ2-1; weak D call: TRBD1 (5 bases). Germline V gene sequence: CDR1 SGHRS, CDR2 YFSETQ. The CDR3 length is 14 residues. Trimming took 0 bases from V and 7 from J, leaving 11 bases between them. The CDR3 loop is CASSLASGKNEQFF. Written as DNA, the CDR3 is TGCGCCAGCAGCTTGGCCTCAGGGAAAAATGAGCAGTTCTTC.